This T cell receptor (beta chain) comes out of a study of cytomegalovirus exposure and HLA in healthy donors (dated by TCRdb to the late 2010s). The study in broad terms: An earlier analysis of around 600 of the donors reported about 250 Gb of sequence data and 117 million unique TCR beta sequences from about 200 million T cells. About 320 gigabases of sequencing data and around 87 million unique TCR sequences were included in an early release covering several hundred HLA-typed donors. The genetic ancestry cluster associated with self-reported Caucasian donors included about four fifths of the 300 to 400 genotyped donors. The study was designed to test whether signatures of past pathogen exposure could be identified by cataloging public T cell receptors. The study used immunosequencing to profile the T cell repertoires of around 600 subjects and linked those repertoires to cytomegalovirus serostatus. Along with the roughly 670-subject first cohort, a separate validation cohort of over a hundred different subjects was used. To predict cytomegalovirus infection status, the study brought together high-throughput TCR immunosequencing, statistical association of individual TCRs with disease status, and machine learning. A later analysis re-examined previously published TCR beta repertoires from just over 650 donors and added high-resolution HLA genotyping to investigate patterns of TCR occurrence. The later analysis used no new phenotypic data to find candidate immune exposures, relying instead on TCR beta sequences and their occurrence across donors. In an earlier analysis of 587 of the donors, high-throughput TCR beta sequencing was used to judge whether each TCR beta V gene segment behaved as functional or pseudogenic. Donor age, sex, ethnicity and CMV serostatus were collected together with the repertoire data. In a later genetic analysis, genome-wide SNP genotypes for about 55% of the roughly 670 donors were used, and that subset was treated as a discovery cohort. All discovery cohort repertoires had been generated using a single sequencing platform. HLA typing included class I and class II loci at four-digit resolution. The number of donors typed differed by locus, with roughly 629-640 for A, B, C, DRB1 and DQB1, more than 500 for DQA1, about 610 for DPA1, and approximately 470 for DPB1. Because of strong linkage in the cohort, a few DR-DQ haplotypes were treated as single units for association and clustering. Across approximately 400 genotyped donors of the cohort, an average of approximately 200,000 unique TCR beta nucleotide sequences per donor were sequenced, and 15% to 20% of those sequences were non-productive.

The cohort was made up of approximately 670 healthy bone marrow donors. Cohort members were all nominally healthy when sampled, although unrecorded immune exposures were likely present. The donor was CMV seronegative and belonged to the group of 350 to 400 seronegative cohort members. A peripheral blood sample was provided by each donor, and peripheral blood mononuclear cells were used for TCR beta sequencing. The Qiagen DNeasy Blood Extraction Kit was used to extract genomic DNA from the blood cell samples. The library was built by means of the immunoSEQ multiplex PCR assay. For the multiplex PCR, a mixture combining 60 forward primers for TCR Vbeta segments and 13 reverse primers for TCR Jbeta segments was used. A multiplex PCR assay on genomic DNA amplified the CDR3 region of rearranged TCR beta genes. Amplified TCR beta libraries were sequenced as 87-base-pair reads on the Illumina HiSeq System. In the authors' own workflow: A later analysis counted tens of millions of unique TCR beta chains across the roughly 700 repertoires, and roughly 9.9 million of these chains were shared by at least two donors. Raw reads were error-corrected and collapsed into unique sequences with a nearest-neighbor algorithm that merged closely related sequences to remove PCR and sequencing errors. V, D and J gene segments were assigned by aligning CDR3 sequences to IMGT reference sequences. For a sequence to be retained, at least a six-nucleotide match to both a V gene segment and a J gene segment was required. Rearrangements were called productive when the CDR3 lacked stop codons and stayed in frame with V and J; all others were non-productive. Following IMGT convention, CDR3 was defined as the stretch from the second conserved V-encoded cysteine to the conserved J-encoded phenylalanine. The earlier analysis of 500 to 650 of the donors excluded any sequence lacking an unambiguous match to a single V gene segment. An earlier analysis of about 590 of the donors classified V segments as functional when productive rearrangements were above 56.7% and as segregating when the standard deviation between donors was above 5%. A statistical classification framework was built to diagnose cytomegalovirus status from the catalog of TCR beta chain sequences. V and J gene assignment, in a later analysis, came from comparing TCR nucleotide sequences with IMGT/GENE-DB human TR gene sequences. Using the TCRdist pipeline, a later analysis assigned CDR3 sequences along with most-parsimonious VDJ recombination scenarios. In a later analysis, each TCR beta chain was defined by its CDR3 amino acid sequence together with its V-gene family, and reads lacking a unique V-gene family were excluded. As a way to deal with suspected cross-contamination and a sequencing artifact, a later analysis dropped approximately 590 nucleotide sequences that were highly shared and had low generation probability. In a later analysis, a clonal expansion index for each public chain was calculated from normalized within-repertoire ranks of inferred template counts. A later analysis computed generation probabilities with a VDJ recombination model fitted to out-of-frame rearrangements, and checked the results against IGoR. In a later analysis, hypergeometric tests were used to score TCR-TCR, TCR-HLA and TCR-CMV co-occurrence, with a repertoire-size bias correction applied to TCR pairs. In a later analysis, false discovery rates were estimated by permuting HLA or CMV assignments 20 times. In a later analysis, co-occurring TCRs were grouped using DBSCAN, and TCRdist sequence similarity was added for clustering within HLA-allele-positive subsets. Repertoires with fewer than 30,000 or more than 120,000 public chains were left out of co-occurrence clustering, as were about five repertoires with anomalous nucleotide sharing. Drawn from immuneACCESS, this table holds only the in-frame rearrangements with V and J called that TCRdb kept. Clones are partly lost; checked studies trace under half to an unresolved V gene and leave the rest unexplained. V and J calls and clone size are given by that table; D and trimming were obtained from the DNA. Here the sample has 150,000 to 200,000 clones; about 72% occur a single time. The ten largest clones represent about 1.6% of the sample.

The research as a whole found: In a later analysis, TCR association rates were found to vary across HLA loci, with the most associated TCRs seen for DRB1 alleles and the fewest for HLA-C alleles. Most CMV-associated TCR beta chains appeared to be HLA-restricted in a later analysis, and the HLA associations seemed to be driven largely by CMV exposure. While some public TCRs were present in many individuals, most TCR sequences turned up only very rarely across donors. According to a later genetic analysis, donors in an Asian-associated ancestry cluster had fewer N-insertions in productive TCRs than the approximately 690-donor mean. In a later analysis, around 17,000 TCR beta sequences were associated with specific HLA alleles at a false discovery rate of 0.05. Immune exposure information for the cohort was limited to CMV serostatus. Because HLA typing was missing for some donors at each locus, association tests included only the typed subset. This cohort had only TCR beta chains sequenced, and the lack of alpha or paired-chain data limited which features could be detected. A further reported finding was that TCR beta sequences accurately predicted the HLA-A and HLA-B alleles for most subjects in the first cohort. The study gave a list of 150 to 200 TCR beta chains associated with cytomegalovirus. Because counts were too low, some 17 rarely observed V segments, including chromosome 9 orphons, were excluded from the earlier analysis of several hundred of the donors. In vitro tests confirmed that a few of the cytomegalovirus-associated TCR beta chains recognize cytomegalovirus antigens. A later analysis found that HLA-associated TCR beta chains were more clonally expanded and had lower generation probabilities than equally common non-associated chains. A group of highly shared sequence variants was considered likely to be a technical artifact of the sequencing pipeline. Strong co-occurrence of HLA alleles, especially DR and DQ, made assigning TCR associations to individual alleles difficult. An earlier analysis of approximately 540 of the donors showed that most TCR beta V segments appeared in productive rearrangements either about 87% or about 30% of the time, which broadly matched IMGT annotations. An association between a missense DCLRE1C variant and V-gene and J-gene trimming of TCR beta chains was found in a later genetic analysis and replicated in an independent cohort. The presence/absence analyses assumed that sequencing depth was roughly uniform across donors, and that assumption may not be true. Cytomegalovirus status was reported to be diagnosed by the classifier with high specificity and sensitivity in both the original and validation cohorts. The authors suggested that the approach could potentially be extended to other disease states and immunological phenotypes. In a later analysis, several top co-occurrence clusters were reported to appear linked to parvovirus B19, influenza, CMV and Epstein-Barr virus. Correlated functional status among segregating V segments might be attributable to linkage disequilibrium, but an unknown experimental factor could not be ruled out.

With respect to this clone: Its antigen remains undetermined. There are no base qualities to consult, and no much larger clone falls within one base.

This receptor was identified in a girl aged 10-17 years in good health and CMV-seronegative. Specimen: PBMCs.

The CDR3: CASSLGSGVDTQYF. The bases are TGTGCCAGCAGCTTAGGCAGCGGGGTAGATACGCAGTATTTT. This receptor chain uses TRBV7-2 and TRBJ2-3; TRBD2 aligns with 7 central bases. Trimming leaves V shorter by 1 base and J shorter by 5 bases, with the junction holding 3 bases beyond the gene matches. The CDR3 runs 14 amino acids, cysteine and phenylalanine included. Here the CDR3 DNA is all that survives: 42 bases in frame from base 1. Looking up the germline V gene yields CDR1 SGHTA and CDR2 FQGNSA.